The subject of this entry is one T cell receptor beta chain. Antigen unknown. Germline V gene data show CDR1 as SGHAT and CDR2 as FQNNGV. The CDR3 extends over 13 amino acids. Trimming at V came to 7 bases and at J to 4 bases, leaving 5 bases not matched to a gene. TCRdb called the 5' RACE reads again in MiXCR, with one record for every CDR3 protein. The data contain hundreds of thousands of distinct CDR3 sequences, 18% of them singletons. This specimen comes from a study of T-cell memory formation after mild COVID-19. As for the study in general: Largely, the TCR clusters proved donor specific.

Study-level points and caveats: Researchers found some responding clones in pre-infection memory, a sign that cross-reactive memory joined.

The sequencing sample was made of PBMCs or a T cell subset sorted from them (not recorded which). The sequence was collected from an adult woman who had mild COVID-19 (a few samples of this study predate the infection). Cell type and time point are not known. V usage is TRBV11-2 and J usage is TRBJ1-2, with 8 bases aligning to TRBD1. In DNA, the CDR3 is TGTGCCAGCACAGGGGGCGTCGGCTATGGCTACACCTTC. Its translation is CASTGGVGYGYTF.